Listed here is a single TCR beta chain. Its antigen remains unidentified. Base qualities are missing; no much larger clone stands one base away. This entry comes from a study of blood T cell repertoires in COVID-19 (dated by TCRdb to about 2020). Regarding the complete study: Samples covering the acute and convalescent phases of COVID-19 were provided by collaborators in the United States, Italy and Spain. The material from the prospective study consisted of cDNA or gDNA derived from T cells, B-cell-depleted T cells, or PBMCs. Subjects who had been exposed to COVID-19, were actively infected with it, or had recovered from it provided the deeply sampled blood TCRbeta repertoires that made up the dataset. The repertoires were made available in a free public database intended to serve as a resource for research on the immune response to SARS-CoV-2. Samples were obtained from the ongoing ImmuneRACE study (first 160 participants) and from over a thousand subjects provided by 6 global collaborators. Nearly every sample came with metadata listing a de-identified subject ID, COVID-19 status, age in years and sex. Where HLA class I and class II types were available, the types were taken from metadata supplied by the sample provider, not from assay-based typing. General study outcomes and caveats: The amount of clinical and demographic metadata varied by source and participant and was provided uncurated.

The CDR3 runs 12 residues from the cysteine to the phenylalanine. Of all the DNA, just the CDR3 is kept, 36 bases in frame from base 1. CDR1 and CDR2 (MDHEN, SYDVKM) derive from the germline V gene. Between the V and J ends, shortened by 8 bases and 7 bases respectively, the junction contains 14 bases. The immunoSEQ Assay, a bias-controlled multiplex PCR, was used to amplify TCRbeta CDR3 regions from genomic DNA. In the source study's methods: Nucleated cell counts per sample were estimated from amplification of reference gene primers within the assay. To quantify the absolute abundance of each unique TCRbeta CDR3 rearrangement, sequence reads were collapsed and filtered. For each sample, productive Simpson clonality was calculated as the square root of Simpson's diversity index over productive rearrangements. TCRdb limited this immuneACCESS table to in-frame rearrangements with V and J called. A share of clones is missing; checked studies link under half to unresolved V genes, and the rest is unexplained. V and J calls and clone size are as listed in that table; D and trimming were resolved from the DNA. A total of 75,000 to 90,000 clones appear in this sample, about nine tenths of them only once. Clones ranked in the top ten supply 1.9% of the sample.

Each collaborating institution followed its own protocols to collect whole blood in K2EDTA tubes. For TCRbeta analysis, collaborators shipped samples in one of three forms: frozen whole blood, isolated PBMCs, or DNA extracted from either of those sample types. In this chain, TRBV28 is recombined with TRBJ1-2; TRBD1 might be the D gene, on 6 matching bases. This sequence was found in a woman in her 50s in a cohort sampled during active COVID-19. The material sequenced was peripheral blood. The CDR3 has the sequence CASVQGLAGYTF. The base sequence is TGTGCCAGCGTACAGGGTTTGGCTGGCTACACCTTC.